This TCR beta chain was profiled in a study of response to subunit inactivated influenza vaccine. With respect to this clonotype: Its matching antigen is unknown.

TCRdb reprocessed the RT-PCR reads with MiXCR, giving one entry per CDR3 protein. This table holds about 170,000 distinct CDR3 sequences, about 10% found once. Study-wide findings and caveats: Only a handful of new T cells, the authors suggested, are recruited with each seasonal influenza vaccination.

Sequences were derived from CD8+ T cells sorted from PBMCs, sampled less than 30 months after vaccination. This clonotype originated in a man aged 50-75 years who received an inactivated influenza vaccine.

This CDR3 reads CASSYSGQGQHLYGYTF. The CDR3 bases are TGTGCCAGCAGTTACTCGGGACAGGGCCAACACCTCTATGGCTACACCTTC. The chain employs TRBV6-5 and TRBJ1-2, with 9 nucleotides matching TRBD1. Germline lookup yields CDR1 MNHEY and CDR2 SVGAGI. V lost 0 bases to trimming and J lost 4 bases; unmatched junction nucleotides: 9. This CDR3 has 17 residues.